This entry lists 10 T cell receptor beta chains sequenced from one sample in a study of T-cell memory formation after mild COVID-19 (dated by TCRdb to the early 2020s). The library was prepared using 5' RACE. Sequencing took place on an Illumina NovaSeq 6000. TCRdb reworked the public reads: Q25 trimming with fastp, MiXCR clone assembly, productive beta chains retained. Rows are combined by CDR3 protein, so each entry shows the most common genes and DNA. Recorded for this sample are tens of thousands of distinct CDR3 sequences; around 10% of them occurred a single time. Almost 25% of the sample goes to the ten largest clones. The sample comprised PBMCs or a T cell subset sorted from them (not recorded which). These TCRs come from a man between 18 and 35 years old who had mild COVID-19 (a few samples of this study predate the infection). The sample titles of this study are shuffled in the database, so cell type and time point are left out; the donor was told from shared clones.

This clonotype was found once. The genes are TRBV7-8 and TRBJ2-5; 12 bases match TRBD2. With 4 bases clipped from V and 4 bases from J, the junction kept 4 bases outside the gene matches. CDR3 length: 15 amino acids. Germline-derived CDR1 and CDR2 are SGHVS and FQNEAQ. The CDR3 spells CASSSSGRARETQYF. The DNA of the CDR3 is TGTGCCAGCAGCTCTAGCGGGAGGGCCAGAGAGACCCAGTACTTC.

This clonotype was picked up a small number of times. This chain joins TRBV6-5 and TRBJ1-5; TRBD1 is a possible D gene (6 bases). The germline V and J ends were trimmed by 8 bases and 5 bases, with 10 bases remaining between them. Germline loops: CDR1 MNHEY, CDR2 SVGAGI. The CDR3 sequence is 12 residues long. CDR3 residues: CASGGADQPQHF. The CDR3 DNA sequence: TGTGCCAGCGGGGGCGCGGATCAGCCCCAGCATTTT.

V and J are TRBV20-1 and TRBJ1-5, with TRBD1 identical over 7 bases. CDR1 DFQATT and CDR2 SNEGSKA come from the germline V gene (reference sequence). V shed 6 bases and J 0 bases; nucleotides not matched to a gene: 8. There are 15 residues in the CDR3. The DNA of the CDR3 is TGCAGTGCAGAACAGGGGACCTATAGCAATCAGCCCCAGCATTTT. As protein: CSAEQGTYSNQPQHF.

The V call is TRBV7-2, the J call TRBJ1-5; no clear D gene. The germline V gene encodes CDR1 SGHTA and CDR2 FQGNSA. V was trimmed by 5 bases and J by 8 bases, leaving 10 bases between them. The length of the CDR3 is 12 residues. CDR3: CASSPPREPQHF. The CDR3 coding sequence is TGTGCCAGCAGCCCTCCTCGCGAGCCCCAGCATTTT.

The V and J genes are TRBV12-3 or TRBV12-4 and TRBJ2-3, with 10 bases fitting TRBD2. V trimming: 2 bases; J trimming: 12 bases; junction bases outside the gene matches: 8. The CDR3 runs to 14 residues. The CDR3 nucleotides read TGTGCCAGCAGTTTAATCACTAGCGGGGCATTTCAGTATTTT. Translation gives CASSLITSGAFQYF.

This clonotype was counted a few times. V and J are TRBV30 and TRBJ1-3; D is ambiguous. CDR3 length equals 13 residues. Trimming cost V 4 bases and J 1 base, with 8 bases left between them. Germline V gives CDR1 GTSNPN, CDR2 SVGIG (reference sequence). CDR3 sequence reads: CAWIPRSGNTIYF. The CDR3 coding sequence is TGTGCCTGGATCCCCAGATCTGGAAACACCATATATTTT.

This clonotype was observed a few times. The rearrangement links TRBV7-2 to TRBJ1-1, with D unclear. Germline V gives CDR1 SGHTA, CDR2 FQGNSA. This CDR3 region has 15 residues. With 1 base removed from V and 4 bases from J, the gap between germline ends came to 13 bases. CDR3 protein: CASSLGPGEITEAFF. The DNA of the CDR3 is TGTGCCAGCAGCTTAGGACCGGGAGAAATCACTGAAGCTTTCTTT.

This clonotype was found once. This chain joins TRBV7-2 and TRBJ1-1; perhaps TRBD1 as D (5 bases). This CDR3 region has 14 residues. Germline CDR1 and CDR2: SGHTA and FQGNSA. Trimming left V 5 bases short and J 0 bases short, with 10 bases between. Written as DNA, the CDR3 is TGTGCCAGCAGCCCTACGACAGTGAACACTGAAGCTTTCTTT. Its translation is CASSPTTVNTEAFF.

The V gene is TRBV5-1, the J gene TRBJ2-1; D is possibly TRBD2 (5 bases). CDR3 length equals 14 residues. Germline CDR1 reads SGHRS; CDR2 reads YFSETQ. The V and J ends lost 5 bases and 2 bases respectively, with 11 bases between them. CDR3 bases: TGCGCCAGCAGGCTGGCCGGGACCTACAATGAGCAGTTCTTC. This codes for CASRLAGTYNEQFF.

This clonotype was detected a few times. This sequence joins TRBV11-2 and TRBJ2-2; 7 bases match TRBD2. The V and J ends lost 2 bases and 2 bases, in that order; junction bases with no gene match: 5. The CDR3 runs to 16 residues. CDR1 SGHAT and CDR2 FQNNGV come from the germline V gene. In DNA form, the CDR3 reads TGTGCCAGCAGCTTATTAGCGGGCCCAAACACCGGGGAGCTGTTTTTT. This encodes CASSLLAGPNTGELFF.